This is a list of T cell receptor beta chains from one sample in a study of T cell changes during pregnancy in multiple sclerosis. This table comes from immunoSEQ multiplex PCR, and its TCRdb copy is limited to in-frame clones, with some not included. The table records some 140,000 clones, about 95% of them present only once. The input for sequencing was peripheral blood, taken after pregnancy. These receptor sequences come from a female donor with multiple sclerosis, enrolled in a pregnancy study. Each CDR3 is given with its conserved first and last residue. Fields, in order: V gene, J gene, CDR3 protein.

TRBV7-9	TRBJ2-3	CASRSTDTQYF
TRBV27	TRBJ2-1	CASSLLVNNEQFF
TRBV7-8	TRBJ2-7	CASSSYNEQYF
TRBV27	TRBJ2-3	CASSSSHTQYF
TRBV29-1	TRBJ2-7	CSVRLSYEQYF
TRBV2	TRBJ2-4	CASLSPGAKNIQYF
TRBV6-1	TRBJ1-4	CASGQGGVEKLFF
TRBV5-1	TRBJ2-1	CASSFQEGYNEQFF
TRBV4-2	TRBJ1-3	CASSQDGAGSGNTIYF
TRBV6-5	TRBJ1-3	CASSTDRGPGNTIYF
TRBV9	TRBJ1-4	CASSVKGKTNEKLFF
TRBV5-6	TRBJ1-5	CASSRRDRVRRPQHF
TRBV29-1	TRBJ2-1	CSVELDRPNEQFF
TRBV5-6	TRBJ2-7	CASSSFLAGFLEQYF
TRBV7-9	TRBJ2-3	CASSTDRVGDTQYF
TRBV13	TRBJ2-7	CASSLGLAGGTHF
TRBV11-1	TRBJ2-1	CASSLGLAGGNEQFF
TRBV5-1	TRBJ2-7	CASSSRAGGGYYEQYF
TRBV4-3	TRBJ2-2	CASSQEGTGGLNTGELFF
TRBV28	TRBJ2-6	CASTGQGWGLSGANVLTF
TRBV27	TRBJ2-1	CASDHGGEGPRNEQFF
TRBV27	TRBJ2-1	CASSLSGPAYNEQFF
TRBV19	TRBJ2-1	CASSTPLGSSYNEQFF
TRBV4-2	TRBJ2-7	CASSQDLPNSYEQYF
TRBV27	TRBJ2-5	CASRGTGQETQYF
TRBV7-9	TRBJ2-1	CASSLGALAYYNEQFF
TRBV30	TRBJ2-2	CAWNAGMNTGELFF
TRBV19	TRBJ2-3	CASSPILGGQLDTQYF
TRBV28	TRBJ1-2	CASSLSGRGYGYTF
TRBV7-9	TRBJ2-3	CASGRDLTDTQYF
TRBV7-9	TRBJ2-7	CASSFGGLASFRYF
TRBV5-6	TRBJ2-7	CASSFSAGVGEQYF
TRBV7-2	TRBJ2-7	CASSQGTSGNSYEQYF
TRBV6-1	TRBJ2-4	CASSERAKNIQYF
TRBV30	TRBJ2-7	CAWSRPYEQYF
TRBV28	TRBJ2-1	CASWTSYNEQFF
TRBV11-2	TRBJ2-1	CASSSVRDYNEQFF
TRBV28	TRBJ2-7	CASSESGGDYEQYF
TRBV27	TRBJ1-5	CASSLSPPDRVNQPQHF
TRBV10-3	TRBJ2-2	CAIQGTSGRAGELFF
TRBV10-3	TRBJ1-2	CAINTGTGGYTF